This T cell receptor beta chain is from a study of T cell repertoires in cytomegalovirus infection. Study overall: Signatures in public TCR beta sequences pointed to both CMV infection and matching HLA type.

Concerning this clonotype: What it recognizes is unknown.

Broader study findings: Ex vivo responses were dominated by HLA-C-restricted CMV-specific TCR beta clonotypes.

Trimming cost V 10 bases and J 0 bases, with 18 bases left between them. CDR3 length: 15 residues. Germline V gives CDR1 MNHNY, CDR2 SVGAGI (reference sequence). TCRdb analysed the reads with MiXCR anew, one entry per CDR3 protein. The repertoire holds 740,000 or so distinct CDR3 sequences, with 35% to 40% as singletons. This clonotype was obtained from a human donor in good health (CMV status not recorded). Some clones in this sample may be carry-over from other donors' samples. The V call is TRBV6-6, the J call TRBJ1-1; D is unresolved. Source material: PBMCs. CDR3 DNA sequence: TGTGCCACTGGGGAGAGCAGACCGATGAACACTGAAGCTTTCTTT. It is translated as CATGESRPMNTEAFF.